The clone carrying this T cell receptor (beta chain) was seen many times. Antigen specificity is unknown. This record belongs to a study of T cells after yellow fever vaccination. As for the study in general: Researchers used SMART-Seq v4 Ultra Low Input to prepare fractions that had low cell numbers.

TCRdb passed the 5' RACE reads through MiXCR, listing each CDR3 protein once. Here the sample spans about 360,000 distinct CDR3 sequences, roughly 6.2% being singletons. Study results and limitations: Highly abundant clonotypes carried over from the bulk population could end up in FACS-sorted repertoires as contaminants.

The V end lost 6 bases, the J end lost 2 bases, and 14 bases lay between the germline ends. CDR1 and CDR2 (germline): MNHEY, SVGEGT. CDR3 length: 14 residues. Specimen: PBMCs, collected 5 days after the yellow fever booster vaccination. This chain connects TRBV6-2 or TRBV6-3 to TRBJ2-7; D assignment may be TRBD1 or TRBD2 (5 bases each). The clonotype comes from a man under 40 who received the YFV17D yellow fever vaccine. CDR3 in amino acids: CASRLDGDAYEQYF. In DNA form, the CDR3 reads TGTGCCAGCAGGTTAGACGGGGACGCCTACGAGCAGTACTTC.